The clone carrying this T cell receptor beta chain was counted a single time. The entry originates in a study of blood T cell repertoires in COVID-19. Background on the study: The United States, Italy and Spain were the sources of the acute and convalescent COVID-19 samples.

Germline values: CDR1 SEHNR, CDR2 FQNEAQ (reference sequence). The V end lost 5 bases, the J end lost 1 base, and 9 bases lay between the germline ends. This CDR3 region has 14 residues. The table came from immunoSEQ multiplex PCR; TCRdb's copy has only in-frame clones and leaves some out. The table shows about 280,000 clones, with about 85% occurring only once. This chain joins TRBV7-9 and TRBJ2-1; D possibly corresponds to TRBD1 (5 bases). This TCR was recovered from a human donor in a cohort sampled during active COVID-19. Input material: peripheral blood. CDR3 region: CASSPTGSYNEQFF. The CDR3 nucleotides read TGTGCCAGCAGCCCCACAGGTTCCTACAATGAGCAGTTCTTC.